A selection of T cell receptor beta chains follows, all from one sample in a study of control samples from healthy donors and cancer patients. Using immunoSEQ multiplex PCR, the repertoire was profiled, and TCRdb retains in-frame clones only, with some absent. The table shows roughly 170,000 clones, with around nine tenths occurring only once. The sample consisted of blood. The receptors shown here come from a woman aged 30 to 39 in good health. Both conserved end residues are trimmed from each CDR3.

V	J	CDR3
TRBV20-1	TRBJ1-2	SARFDRPQS
TRBV5-1	TRBJ2-1	ASSLLLGDYNEQF
TRBV25-1	TRBJ1-4	ASTQGADEKLF
TRBV4-2	TRBJ2-7	ASSLVMERTYEQY
TRBV4-1	TRBJ1-6	ASSQPQGNSPLH
TRBV7-9	TRBJ2-3	ASSFVGLFPQY
TRBV2	TRBJ2-2	ASSEESGKGTGELF
TRBV19	TRBJ2-3	ASTGDTDTQY
TRBV28	TRBJ1-1	ASSPPVQNTEAF
TRBV29-1	TRBJ2-3	SAAGSQVADTQY
TRBV28	TRBJ1-2	ASSWGDRAGGYT
TRBV5-1	TRBJ1-1	ASSSGGGPLGTEAF
TRBV9	TRBJ2-1	ASSPDLGTSYNHEQF
TRBV6-2/TRBV6-3	TRBJ1-2	ASSRPQGLRTPTAAYYGYT
TRBV3-1/TRBV3-2	TRBJ2-3	ASSQGTTREGQGVLDTQY
TRBV6-5	TRBJ1-2	ASTPGVGGNYGYT
TRBV2	TRBJ2-5	ASTAYQETQY
TRBV25-1	TRBJ2-7	ASSRALYEQY
TRBV21-1	TRBJ1-1	ASSKFWGRSLAGNEAF
TRBV12-2	TRBJ2-1	ASRFVGGPSDNEQF
TRBV30	TRBJ1-1	AWKYIGDENTEAF
TRBV29-1	TRBJ2-3	SVARDRGTDTQY
TRBV5-1	TRBJ2-3	ASSLGAPTDTQY
TRBV18	TRBJ1-4	ASSLTSVATNEKLF
TRBV7-9	TRBJ1-2	ASNPGAHYGYT
TRBV5-1	TRBJ1-3	ASSLEGVSSGNTIY
TRBV19	TRBJ1-1	ACKHSGTGLSEAF
TRBV11-2	TRBJ2-1	ASSLSRGSSYNEQF
TRBV7-9	TRBJ2-2	ASSVRQGDTGELF
TRBV11-3	TRBJ2-1	ASRTFEVRRSYNEQF
TRBV28	TRBJ1-1	ASSLWGNTEAF
TRBV27	TRBJ1-1	ASSLRGMNTEAF
TRBV12-3/TRBV12-4	TRBJ1-1	ASSLGPEAF
TRBV3-1/TRBV3-2	TRBJ1-2	ASSQDKLGDGYT
TRBV11-2	TRBJ1-6	ASSPNTGQGNSPLH
TRBV7-8	TRBJ1-1	ASTKGLTTTEAF
TRBV5-5	TRBJ2-5	ASSYGTTGKETQY
TRBV6-1	TRBJ2-1	ASSELGSGGRNEQF
TRBV27	TRBJ1-6	ASSSLEGRRGSPLH
TRBV9	TRBJ1-3	ASSVVGNTIY
TRBV4-1	TRBJ1-2	ASSQTQDRGRRGYT
TRBV5-1	TRBJ2-3	ASSLLGVPTDTQY
TRBV6-6	TRBJ1-5	ASSYSGRPNQPQH
TRBV9	TRBJ1-2	ASSRVRGNYGYT
TRBV6-5	TRBJ1-3	ASRMWTTGGNTIY
TRBV24-1	TRBJ1-2	ATSDSRGRGPHNYGYT
TRBV6-5	TRBJ2-5	ASSLTHWGETQY
TRBV6-5	TRBJ1-1	ASRSANTEAF
TRBV28	TRBJ2-1	ASSRDRYTSGHSYNEQF
TRBV7-2	TRBJ1-6	ASSLTNSPLH
TRBV6-6	TRBJ1-2	ASSPGSSRINYGYT
TRBV12-3/TRBV12-4	TRBJ1-2	ASSLDRMYGYT